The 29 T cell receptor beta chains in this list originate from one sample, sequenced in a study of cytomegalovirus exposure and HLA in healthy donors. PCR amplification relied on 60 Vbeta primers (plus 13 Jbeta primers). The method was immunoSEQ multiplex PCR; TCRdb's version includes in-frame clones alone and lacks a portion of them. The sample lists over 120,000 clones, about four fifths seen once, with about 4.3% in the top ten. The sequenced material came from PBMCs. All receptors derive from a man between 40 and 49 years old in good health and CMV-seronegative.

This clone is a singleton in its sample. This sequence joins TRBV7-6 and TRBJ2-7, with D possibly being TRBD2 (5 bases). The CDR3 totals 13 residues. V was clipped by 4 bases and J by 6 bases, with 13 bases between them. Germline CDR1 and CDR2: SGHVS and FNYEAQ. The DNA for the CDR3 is TGTGCCAGCAGCTCCCCGGGCGAGGGCGAGCAGTACTTC. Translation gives CASSSPGEGEQYF. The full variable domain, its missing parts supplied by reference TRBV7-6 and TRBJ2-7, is GAGVSQSPRYKVTKRGQDVALRCDPISGHVSLYWYRQALGQGPEFLTYFNYEAQQDKSGLPNDRFSAERPEGSISTLTIQRTEQRDSAMYRCASSSPGEGEQYFGPGTRLTVT.

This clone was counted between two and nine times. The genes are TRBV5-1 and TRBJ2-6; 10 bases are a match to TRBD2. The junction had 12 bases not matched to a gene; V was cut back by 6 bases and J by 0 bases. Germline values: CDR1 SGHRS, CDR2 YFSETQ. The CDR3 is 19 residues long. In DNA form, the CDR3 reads TGCGCCAGCAATAGCGGGGGGCGCGGGTTTGGCTCTGGGGCCAACGTCCTGACTTTC. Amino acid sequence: CASNSGGRGFGSGANVLTF.

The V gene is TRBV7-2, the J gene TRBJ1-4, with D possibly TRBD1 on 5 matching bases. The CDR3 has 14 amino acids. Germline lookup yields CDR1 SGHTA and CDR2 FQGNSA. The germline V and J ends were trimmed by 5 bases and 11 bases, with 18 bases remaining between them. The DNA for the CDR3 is TGTGCCAGCAGCGAGCTATCGATTGGGGGGAAACTGTTTTTT. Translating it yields CASSELSIGGKLFF.

The CDR3 nucleotides are TGCGCCAGCAGCCTCCCCCGTCAGGGAGGGGGGTACGAGCAGTACTTC. The encoded protein is CASSLPRQGGGYEQYF. The chain joins TRBV4-1 to TRBJ2-7; D possibly corresponds to TRBD2 (7 bases). The V end was cut by 4 bases, the J end by 4 bases, with 20 bases between. The CDR3 extends over 16 amino acids. The germline V gene has CDR1 MGHRA and CDR2 YSYEKL.

The CDR3 bases are TGTGCCAGCAGCCTACGGGACAGGGGGGAGAGCGACACTGAAGCTTTCTTT. Translating gives CASSLRDRGESDTEAFF. This chain uses TRBV7-9 with TRBJ1-1; the match to TRBD1 covers 11 bases. Per the germline V gene, CDR1 is SEHNR and CDR2 is FQNEAQ (reference sequence). Germline trimming cut 5 bases from V and 3 bases from J; bases unmatched to any gene: 11. This CDR3 is 17 amino acids long. The variable domain in full, completed from reference TRBV7-9 and TRBJ1-1, reads DTGVSQNPRHKITKRGQNVTFRCDPISEHNRLYWYRQTLGQGPEFLTYFQNEAQLEKSRLLSDRFSAERPKGSFSTLEIQRTEQGDSAMYLCASSLRDRGESDTEAFFGQGTRLTVV.

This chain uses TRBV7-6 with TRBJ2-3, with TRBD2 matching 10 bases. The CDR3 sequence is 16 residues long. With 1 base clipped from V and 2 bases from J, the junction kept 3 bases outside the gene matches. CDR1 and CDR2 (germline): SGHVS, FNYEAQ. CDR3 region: CASSLGAGGTTDTQYF. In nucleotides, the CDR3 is TGTGCCAGCAGCTTAGGAGCGGGGGGGACCACAGATACGCAGTATTTT.

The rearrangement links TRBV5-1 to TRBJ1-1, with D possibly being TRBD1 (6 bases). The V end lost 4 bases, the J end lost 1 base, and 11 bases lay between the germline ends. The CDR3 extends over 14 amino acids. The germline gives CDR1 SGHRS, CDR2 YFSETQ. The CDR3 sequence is CASSPQTGNTEAFF. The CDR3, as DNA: TGCGCCAGCAGCCCCCAGACAGGGAACACTGAAGCTTTCTTT. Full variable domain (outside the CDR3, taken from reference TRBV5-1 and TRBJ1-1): KAGVTQTPRYLIKTRGQQVTLSCSPISGHRSVSWYQQTPGQGLQFLFEYFSETQRNKGNFPGRFSGRQFSNSRSEMNVSTLELGDSALYLCASSPQTGNTEAFFGQGTRLTVV.

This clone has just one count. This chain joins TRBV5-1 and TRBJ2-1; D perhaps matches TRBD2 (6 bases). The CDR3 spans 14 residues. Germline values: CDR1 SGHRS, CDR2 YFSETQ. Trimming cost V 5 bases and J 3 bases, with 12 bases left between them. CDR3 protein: CASSPGVLYNEQFF. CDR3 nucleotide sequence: TGCGCCAGCAGTCCGGGGGTTCTCTACAATGAGCAGTTCTTC.

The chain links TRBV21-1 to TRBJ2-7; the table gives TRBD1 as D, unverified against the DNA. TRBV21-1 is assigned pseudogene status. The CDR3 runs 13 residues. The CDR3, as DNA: TGTGCCAGCAATAAAAGGGGGCTCAACGAGCAGTACTTC. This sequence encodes CASNKRGLNEQYF.

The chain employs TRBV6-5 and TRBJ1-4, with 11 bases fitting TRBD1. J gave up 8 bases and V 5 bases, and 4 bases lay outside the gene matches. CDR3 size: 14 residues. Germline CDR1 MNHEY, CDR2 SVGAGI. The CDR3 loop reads CASSSRDRGEKLFF. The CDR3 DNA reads TGTGCCAGCAGTAGCAGGGACAGGGGGGAAAAACTGTTTTTT.

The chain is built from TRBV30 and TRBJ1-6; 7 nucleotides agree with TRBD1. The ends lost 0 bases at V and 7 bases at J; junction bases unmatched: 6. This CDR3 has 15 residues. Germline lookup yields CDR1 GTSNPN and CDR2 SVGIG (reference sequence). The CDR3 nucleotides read TGTGCCTGGAGTGTACTGACAGGGTTCAATTCACCCCTCCACTTT. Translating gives CAWSVLTGFNSPLHF.

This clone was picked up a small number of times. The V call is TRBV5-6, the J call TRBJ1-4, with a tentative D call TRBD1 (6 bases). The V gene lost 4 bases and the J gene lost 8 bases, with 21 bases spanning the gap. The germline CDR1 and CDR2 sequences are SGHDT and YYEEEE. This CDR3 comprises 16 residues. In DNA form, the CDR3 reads TGTGCCAGCAGCCCGACAGGAGGATCGGTTGGGGAAAAACTGTTTTTT. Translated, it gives CASSPTGGSVGEKLFF.

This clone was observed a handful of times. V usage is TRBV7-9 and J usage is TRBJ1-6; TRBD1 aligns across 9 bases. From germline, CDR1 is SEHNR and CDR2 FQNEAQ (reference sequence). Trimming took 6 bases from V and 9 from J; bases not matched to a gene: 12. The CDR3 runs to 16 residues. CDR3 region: CASSQTQGDRASPLHF. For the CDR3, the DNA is TGTGCCAGCAGTCAAACTCAGGGGGACAGGGCTTCACCCCTCCACTTT.

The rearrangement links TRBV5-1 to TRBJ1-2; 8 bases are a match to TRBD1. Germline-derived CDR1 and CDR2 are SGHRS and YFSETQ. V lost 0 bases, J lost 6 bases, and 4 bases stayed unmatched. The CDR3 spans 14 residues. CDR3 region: CASSLEAGGHGYTF. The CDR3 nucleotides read TGCGCCAGCAGCTTGGAGGCAGGGGGCCATGGCTACACCTTC.

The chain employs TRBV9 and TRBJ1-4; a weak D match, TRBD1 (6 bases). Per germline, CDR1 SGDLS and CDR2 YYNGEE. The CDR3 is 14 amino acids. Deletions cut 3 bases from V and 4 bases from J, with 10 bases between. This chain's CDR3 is CASSETGLNEKLFF. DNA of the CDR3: TGTGCCAGCAGCGAGACAGGCCTTAATGAAAAACTGTTTTTT.

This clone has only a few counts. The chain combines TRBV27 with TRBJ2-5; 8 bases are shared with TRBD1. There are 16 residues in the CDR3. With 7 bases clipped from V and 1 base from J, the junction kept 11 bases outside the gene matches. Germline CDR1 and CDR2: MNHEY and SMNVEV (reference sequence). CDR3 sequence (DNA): TGTGCCAGCATGCTCTTGGGGACAGGCCTCCAAGAGACCCAGTACTTC. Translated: CASMLLGTGLQETQYF.

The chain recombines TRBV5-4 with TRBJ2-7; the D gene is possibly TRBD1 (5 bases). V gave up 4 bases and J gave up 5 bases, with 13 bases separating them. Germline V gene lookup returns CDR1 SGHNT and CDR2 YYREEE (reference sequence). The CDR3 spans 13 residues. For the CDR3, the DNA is TGTGCCAGCAGCATTCAGGGCACCAACGAGCAGTACTTC. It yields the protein CASSIQGTNEQYF.

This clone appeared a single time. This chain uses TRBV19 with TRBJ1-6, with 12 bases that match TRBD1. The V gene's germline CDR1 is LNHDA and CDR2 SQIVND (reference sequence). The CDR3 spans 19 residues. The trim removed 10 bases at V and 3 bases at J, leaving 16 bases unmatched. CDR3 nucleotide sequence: TGTGCCAACAGGTGGGACAGGGGGCACCCCAAACTCTATAATTCACCCCTCCACTTT. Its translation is CANRWDRGHPKLYNSPLHF.

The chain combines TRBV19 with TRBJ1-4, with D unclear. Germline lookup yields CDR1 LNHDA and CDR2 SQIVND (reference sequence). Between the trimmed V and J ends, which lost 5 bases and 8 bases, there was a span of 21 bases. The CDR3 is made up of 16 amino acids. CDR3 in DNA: TGTGCCAGTAGTGTATCCGACCGTCTCCCGGGGGAAAAACTGTTTTTT. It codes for CASSVSDRLPGEKLFF.

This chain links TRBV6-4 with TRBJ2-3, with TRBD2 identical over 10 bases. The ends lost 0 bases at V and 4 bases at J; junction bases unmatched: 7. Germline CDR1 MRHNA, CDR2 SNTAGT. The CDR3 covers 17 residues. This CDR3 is CASSDSTSSGGADTQYF. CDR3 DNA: TGTGCCAGCAGTGACTCCACTTCTAGCGGGGGTGCAGATACGCAGTATTTT.

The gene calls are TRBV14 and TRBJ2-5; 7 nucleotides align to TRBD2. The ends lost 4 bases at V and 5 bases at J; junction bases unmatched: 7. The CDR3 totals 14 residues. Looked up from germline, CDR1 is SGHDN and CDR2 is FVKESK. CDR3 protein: CASSLGGLLETQYF. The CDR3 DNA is TGTGCCAGCAGCCTGGGAGGGCTGCTTGAGACCCAGTACTTC.

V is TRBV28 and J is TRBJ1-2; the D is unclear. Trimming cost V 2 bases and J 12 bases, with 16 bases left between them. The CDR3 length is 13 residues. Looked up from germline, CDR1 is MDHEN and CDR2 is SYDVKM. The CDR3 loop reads CASSLPPRGNHTF. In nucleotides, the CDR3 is TGTGCCAGCAGTTTACCCCCTCGGGGAAATCACACCTTC.

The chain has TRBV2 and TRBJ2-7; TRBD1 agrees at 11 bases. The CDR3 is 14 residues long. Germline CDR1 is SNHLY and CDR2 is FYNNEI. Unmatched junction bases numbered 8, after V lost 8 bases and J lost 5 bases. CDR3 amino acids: CASSRTGGIDEQYF. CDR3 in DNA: TGTGCCAGCTCGAGGACAGGGGGCATCGACGAGCAGTACTTC.

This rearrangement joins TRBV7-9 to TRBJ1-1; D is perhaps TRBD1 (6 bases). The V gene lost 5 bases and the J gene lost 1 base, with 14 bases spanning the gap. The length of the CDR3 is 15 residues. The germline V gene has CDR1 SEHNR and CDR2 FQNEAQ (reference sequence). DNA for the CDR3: TGTGCCAGCAGCACCGGGGGGCAGCGGAACACTGAAGCTTTCTTT. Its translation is CASSTGGQRNTEAFF.

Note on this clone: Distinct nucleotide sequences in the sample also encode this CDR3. CDR3 sequence (DNA): TGTGCCAGCAGTGAAGCCGACAGGGTGGGCTATGGCTACACCTTC. Protein product: CASSEADRVGYGYTF. The chain is built from TRBV6-1 and TRBJ1-2; TRBD1 matches 7 bases. This CDR3 spans 15 amino acids. Germline V CDR1 and CDR2: MNHNS, SASEGT. V shed 0 bases and J 4 bases; nucleotides not matched to a gene: 5.

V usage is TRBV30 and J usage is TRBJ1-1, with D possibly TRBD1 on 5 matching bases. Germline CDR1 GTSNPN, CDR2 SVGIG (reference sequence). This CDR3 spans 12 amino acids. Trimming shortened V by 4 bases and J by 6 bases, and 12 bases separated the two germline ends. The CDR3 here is CAWMDGGPEAFF. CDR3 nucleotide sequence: TGTGCCTGGATGGACGGGGGACCTGAAGCTTTCTTT. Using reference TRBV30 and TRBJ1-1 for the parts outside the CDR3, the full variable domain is SQTIHQWPATLVQPVGSPLSLECTVEGTSNPNLYWYRQAAGRGLQLLFYSVGIGQISSEVPQNLSASRPQDRQFILSSKKLLLSDSGFYLCAWMDGGPEAFFGQGTRLTVV.

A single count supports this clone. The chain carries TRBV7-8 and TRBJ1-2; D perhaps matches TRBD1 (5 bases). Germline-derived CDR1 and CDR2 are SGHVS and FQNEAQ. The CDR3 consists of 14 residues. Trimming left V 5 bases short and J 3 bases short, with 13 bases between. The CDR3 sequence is CASSTQGVDYGYTF. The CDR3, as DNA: TGTGCCAGCAGCACCCAGGGTGTCGACTATGGCTACACCTTC.

CDR3 sequence reads: CASSYYGTGQSYGYTF. The CDR3, as DNA: TGTGCCAGCAGTTACTACGGGACAGGGCAAAGCTATGGCTACACCTTC. The chain couples TRBV6-5 to TRBJ1-2, with 9 bases fitting TRBD1. This CDR3 is built from 16 residues. The trim removed 1 base at V and 4 bases at J, leaving 7 bases unmatched. Germline assignment: CDR1 MNHEY and CDR2 SVGAGI.

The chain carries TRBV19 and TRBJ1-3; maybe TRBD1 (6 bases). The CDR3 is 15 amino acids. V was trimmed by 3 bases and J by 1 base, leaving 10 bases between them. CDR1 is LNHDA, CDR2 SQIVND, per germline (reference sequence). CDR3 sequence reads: CASSIPGTSGNTIYF. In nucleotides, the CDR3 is TGTGCCAGTAGTATTCCGGGGACATCTGGAAACACCATATATTTT. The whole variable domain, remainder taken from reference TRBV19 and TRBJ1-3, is DGGITQSPKYLFRKEGQNVTLSCEQNLNHDAMYWYRQDPGQGLRLIYYSQIVNDFQKGDIAEGYSVSREKKESFPLTVTSAQKNPTAFYLCASSIPGTSGNTIYFGEGSWLTVV.